This TCR beta chain appears in the sequencing data of a study of CD8 T cells in Susac syndrome. Random hexamers were used to reverse transcribe about 0.45 to 1 ug of RNA. The immunoSEQ assay covered 54 Vbeta and 13 Jbeta segments for CDR3. TCRdb itself ran the immunoSEQ multiplex PCR reads through MiXCR, one entry per CDR3 protein. The table has fewer than 350,000 distinct CDR3 sequences, over 75% seen once. Sequencing of TCR beta was performed on blood CD8+ and CD4+ T cells. The multiple sclerosis control group was made up of treatment-naive patients with stable or active relapsing-remitting disease. The CD8+ and CD4+ T cells were negatively isolated, with the TEMRA cells enriched by FACS. CDR1 is MDHEN and CDR2 is SYDVKM in the germline V gene. Trimming took 4 bases from V and 0 from J; bases not matched to a gene: 13. The CDR3 contains 19 residues.

This chain connects TRBV28 to TRBJ2-1, with TRBD2 identical over 9 bases. The sample was CD8+ T cells from PBMCs. This TCR was recovered from a human donor with multiple sclerosis. DNA for the CDR3: TGTGCCAGCAGTTCAATGAACGGGGCGGGAGGGAGCTCCTACAATGAGCAGTTCTTC. Translation gives CASSSMNGAGGSSYNEQFF.